Listed here are 31 T cell receptor beta chains from one sample, sequenced in a study of cytomegalovirus exposure and HLA in healthy donors. Assay: immunoSEQ multiplex PCR; the TCRdb copy retains only in-frame clones and omits some. The sample has about 98,000 clones, 87% seen once. Specimen: PBMCs. The receptors were gathered from a man between 18 and 29 years old in good health and CMV-seropositive.

The gene calls are TRBV11-2 and TRBJ2-2, with 8 nucleotides matching TRBD2. After removal of 8 bases from V and 2 bases from J, the junction contained 1 base not matched to a gene. This CDR3 contains 13 residues. The germline V gene has CDR1 SGHAT and CDR2 FQNNGV. The CDR3 spells CASREGNTGELFF. Here the CDR3 DNA reads TGTGCCAGCCGGGAGGGTAACACCGGGGAGCTGTTTTTT. The full variable domain, in which reference TRBV11-2 and TRBJ2-2 provide the parts outside the CDR3, is EAGVAQSPRYKIIEKRQSVAFWCNPISGHATLYWYQQILGQGPKLLIQFQNNGVVDDSQLPKDRFSAERLKGVDSTLKIQPAKLEDSAVYLCASREGNTGELFFGEGSRLTVL.

This clone was detected once. The V and J genes are TRBV7-9 and TRBJ2-1; 11 nucleotides line up with TRBD2. The CDR3 totals 19 residues. Losses at the gene ends were 0 bases for V and 8 bases for J; bases not matched to a gene: 15. CDR1 and CDR2 (germline): SEHNR, FQNEAQ (reference sequence). The CDR3 DNA reads as TGTGCCAGCAGCTTAGCAGAATTAGCGGGGGGGCTCATTTTGGATGAGCAGTTCTTC. Translation gives CASSLAELAGGLILDEQFF.

This chain connects TRBV27 to TRBJ2-7, with D unresolved. Trimming left V 6 bases short and J 8 bases short, with 17 bases between. This CDR3 has 13 residues. Germline lookup yields CDR1 MNHEY and CDR2 SMNVEV (reference sequence). The CDR3 DNA sequence: TGTGCCAGCAGCTCGCACACCTCCAGGAAGCAGTACTTC. Encoded protein: CASSSHTSRKQYF.

This rearrangement joins TRBV7-9 to TRBJ1-1, with 11 positions matching TRBD1. CDR1 is SEHNR and CDR2 is FQNEAQ in the germline V gene (reference sequence). The CDR3 is made up of 14 amino acids. The junction had 7 bases not matched to a gene; V was cut back by 5 bases and J by 8 bases. CDR3 in DNA: TGTGCCAGCAGCCGGGGGACAGGGGGGGTCGAAGCTTTCTTT. It encodes CASSRGTGGVEAFF.

V usage is TRBV14 and J usage is TRBJ1-2; maybe TRBD1 (6 bases). CDR3 length: 13 residues. Between the trimmed V and J ends, which lost 1 base and 8 bases, there was a span of 11 bases. CDR1 SGHDN and CDR2 FVKESK come from the germline V gene. Here the CDR3 DNA reads TGTGCCAGCAGCCAAGCAGGGGCTGGCGGCTACACCTTC. It translates to CASSQAGAGGYTF.

J is TRBJ2-1 and V is TRBV7-8; D not resolved. V lost 3 bases and J lost 5, with 2 bases in between. The CDR3 totals 11 residues. Germline assignment: CDR1 SGHVS and CDR2 FQNEAQ. The CDR3 DNA is TGTGCCAGCAGCTTCAACAATGAGCAGTTCTTC. It specifies CASSFNNEQFF.

Comments on this clone: Within the sample, other DNA sequences also encode this same CDR3. V and J are TRBV15 and TRBJ1-5, with 7 nucleotides matching TRBD1. J lost 4 bases, V lost 0 bases, and 0 bases had no gene match. The CDR3 totals 14 residues. Looked up from germline, CDR1 is LNHNV and CDR2 is YYDKDF (reference sequence). The CDR3 spells CATSRDRGNQPQHF. In DNA form, the CDR3 reads TGTGCCACCAGCAGAGACAGGGGGAATCAGCCCCAGCATTTT.

The chain employs TRBV5-1 and TRBJ2-3; TRBD1 matches 11 bases. CDR1 and CDR2 (germline): SGHRS, YFSETQ. The CDR3 length is 17 residues. The V segment lost 0 bases and the J segment 4 bases; nucleotides outside the gene matches: 7. The CDR3 sequence is CASSLEGQGVMSDTQYF. CDR3 DNA sequence: TGCGCCAGCAGCTTGGAGGGACAGGGGGTTATGTCAGATACGCAGTATTTT.

The chain uses TRBV7-3 and TRBJ1-3; D remains unclear. The CDR3 sequence is 14 residues long. Trimming stripped 1 base from V and 4 bases from J, with 8 bases between. The germline V gene encodes CDR1 SGHTA and CDR2 FQGTGA. The CDR3 loop reads CASSLRLFGNTIYF. CDR3 bases: TGTGCCAGCAGCTTAAGGCTTTTCGGAAACACCATATATTTT.

The rearrangement joins TRBV27 to TRBJ2-1; 7 bases fit TRBD2. The CDR3 has 16 amino acids. V gave up 1 base and J gave up 5 bases; unmatched junction bases: 8. Germline CDR1 and CDR2: MNHEY and SMNVEV (reference sequence). CDR3 amino acids: CASSLYGGGRNNEQFF. In DNA form, the CDR3 reads TGTGCCAGCAGTTTATATGGCGGGGGAAGAAACAATGAGCAGTTCTTC.

CDR3 sequence reads: CASSLRQGSYNEQFF. As DNA, the CDR3 is TGTGCCAGCAGTTTGCGGCAGGGCTCCTACAATGAGCAGTTCTTC. This chain uses TRBV28 with TRBJ2-1; weak D call: TRBD1 (5 bases). V was cut by 3 bases and J by 0 bases, with 9 bases left in between. The CDR3 has 15 residues. The germline V gene encodes CDR1 MDHEN and CDR2 SYDVKM.

The genes are TRBV29-1 and TRBJ2-7; 7 bases match TRBD1. V shed 6 bases, J shed 1 base, and the junction held 9 bases outside the gene matches. Germline CDR1 is SQVTM and CDR2 is ANQGSEA. The CDR3 is 14 residues long. CDR3 amino acids: CSVTGTPASYEQYF. For the CDR3, the DNA is TGCAGCGTGACAGGGACACCTGCGTCCTACGAGCAGTACTTC.

The chain is built from TRBV25-1 and TRBJ1-5; D gene unclear. Germline loops: CDR1 MGHDK, CDR2 SYGVNS. CDR3 length equals 18 residues. Trimming stripped 2 bases from V and 2 bases from J, with 19 bases between. The CDR3 bases are TGTGCCAGCAGTGAAGTTTTCGGGGATACCCTAGGCAATCAGCCCCAGCATTTT. This translates into CASSEVFGDTLGNQPQHF.

The sample holds one count of this clone. The chain couples TRBV2 to TRBJ2-7; D is possibly TRBD2 (6 bases). V shed 6 bases and J shed 3 bases, with 12 bases lying between them. In germline, CDR1 is SNHLY, CDR2 FYNNEI. The CDR3 spans 13 residues. CDR3 coding DNA: TGTGCCAGCAGGCTTCAGGAGGGCTACGAGCAGTACTTC. Translated, it gives CASRLQEGYEQYF.

The gene calls are TRBV2 and TRBJ2-7; 7 positions agree with TRBD1. The CDR3 has 14 amino acids. Germline V lookup: CDR1 SNHLY, CDR2 FYNNEI. The ends lost 4 bases at V and 2 bases at J; junction bases unmatched: 5. The CDR3 DNA sequence: TGTGCCAGCAGTGTAGACAGGGCAGCCTACGAGCAGTACTTC. Amino acids: CASSVDRAAYEQYF.

This chain uses TRBV4-3 with TRBJ1-4; TRBD1 matches 7 bases. J lost 7 bases, V lost 4 bases, and 15 bases had no gene match. This CDR3 is 17 amino acids long. CDR1 is LGHNA, CDR2 YSLEER, per germline. CDR3 sequence: CASSRRTRQGGSEKLFF. The CDR3 DNA reads as TGCGCCAGCAGCCGACGGACCCGACAGGGTGGGAGTGAAAAACTGTTTTTT.

The genes are TRBV2 and TRBJ1-2; a possible D gene is TRBD1 (6 bases). Germline CDR1 reads SNHLY; CDR2 reads FYNNEI. The CDR3 length is 13 residues. V lost 6 bases, J lost 6 bases, and 14 bases lay in between. The CDR3 nucleotides are TGTGCCAGCAGCCCTCAGGGGTATGATGGCTACACCTTC. It encodes CASSPQGYDGYTF.

The gene calls are TRBV21-1 and TRBJ2-5; the tabulated D call, TRBD1, remains unverified against the DNA. TRBV21-1 is termed a pseudogene. This CDR3 is 17 amino acids long. CDR3 loop: CASSPTGGSVGRETQYF. The DNA of the CDR3 is TGTGCCAGCAGCCCGACAGGGGGATCCGTGGGGCGAGAGACCCAGTACTTC.

The rearrangement joins TRBV25-1 to TRBJ2-1, with D possibly matching TRBD1 (6 bases). This CDR3 contains 15 residues. CDR1 is MGHDK and CDR2 is SYGVNS in the germline V gene. Between the trimmed V and J ends, which lost 2 bases and 2 bases, there was a span of 10 bases. This chain's CDR3 is CASSEAGAAYNEQFF. The CDR3 DNA follows: TGTGCCAGCAGTGAAGCAGGGGCAGCCTACAATGAGCAGTTCTTC.

The rearrangement links TRBV7-9 to TRBJ1-5; D perhaps matches TRBD1 (6 bases). V dropped 6 bases and J dropped 4 bases, with 10 bases sitting between them. Germline loops: CDR1 SEHNR, CDR2 FQNEAQ (reference sequence). There are 13 residues in the CDR3. The CDR3 region is CASSPTGNQPQHF. CDR3 nucleotide sequence: TGTGCCAGCAGTCCTACAGGGAATCAGCCCCAGCATTTT.

This clone showed up just once. The CDR3 loop is CASSQVYRLAGGDEQFF. The CDR3 bases are TGTGCCAGCAGCCAAGTATATAGACTAGCGGGAGGCGATGAGCAGTTCTTC. V is TRBV14 and J is TRBJ2-1, with 13 bases that match TRBD2. CDR3 length: 17 amino acids. J was trimmed by 8 bases and V by 1 base; bases with no gene match: 8. Germline-derived CDR1 and CDR2 are SGHDN and FVKESK.

This sequence joins TRBV29-1 and TRBJ2-1; D may be TRBD1 (5 bases). Germline assignment: CDR1 SQVTM and CDR2 ANQGSEA. V lost 7 bases and J 7 bases, leaving 17 bases between the germline ends. The CDR3 is 13 residues long. The CDR3 protein is CSAVVQVGNEQFF. Here the CDR3 DNA reads TGCAGCGCTGTGGTACAGGTGGGGAATGAGCAGTTCTTC.

This chain connects TRBV25-1 to TRBJ1-3, with 7 positions matching TRBD1. The junction had 6 bases not matched to a gene; V was cut back by 3 bases and J by 4 bases. There are 15 residues in the CDR3. The germline gives CDR1 MGHDK, CDR2 SYGVNS. The CDR3 loop is CASSDFGTVGNTIYF. The DNA of the CDR3 is TGTGCCAGCAGTGACTTCGGGACAGTAGGAAACACCATATATTTT.

The chain has TRBV5-4 and TRBJ1-1; D gene unclear. V was clipped by 0 bases and J by 0 bases, with 9 bases between them. Germline-derived CDR1 and CDR2 are SGHNT and YYREEE (reference sequence). There are 15 residues in the CDR3. CDR3 protein: CASSLEMEMNTEAFF. Written as DNA, the CDR3 is TGTGCCAGCAGCTTGGAGATGGAGATGAACACTGAAGCTTTCTTT.

This chain links TRBV6-1 with TRBJ2-7; 8 nucleotides align to TRBD1. The junction had 12 bases not matched to a gene; V was cut back by 4 bases and J by 7 bases. The CDR3 runs to 15 residues. Germline CDR1 is MNHNS and CDR2 is SASEGT. The CDR3 coding sequence is TGTGCCAGCAGTGGAGGACAGGGTTCCCCCGGGGAGCAGTACTTC. Protein: CASSGGQGSPGEQYF.

In this sample, this clone turned up a few times. The chain couples TRBV10-3 to TRBJ2-3; TRBD1 is a possible D gene (7 bases). This CDR3 has 17 residues. Trimming stripped 7 bases from V and 2 bases from J, with 22 bases between. The germline gives CDR1 ENHRY, CDR2 SYGVKD. As DNA, the CDR3 is TGTGCCATCAAGGGGGCGGGGCCGGGAATCATCACAGATACGCAGTATTTT. Encoded protein: CAIKGAGPGIITDTQYF.

The chain recombines TRBV5-1 with TRBJ2-5, with 10 bases that match TRBD1. CDR1 SGHRS and CDR2 YFSETQ come from the germline V gene. V lost 4 bases to trimming and J lost 4 bases; unmatched junction nucleotides: 4. The CDR3 is 14 residues long. The CDR3 DNA is TGCGCCAGCAGCGCGGGACAGGGGACAGAGACCCAGTACTTC. This sequence encodes CASSAGQGTETQYF.

This chain connects TRBV18 to TRBJ2-7; TRBD1 matches at 10 bases. With 6 bases clipped from V and 2 bases from J, the junction kept 4 bases outside the gene matches. Germline CDR1 is KGHSH and CDR2 is LQKENI. The CDR3 has 14 amino acids. The CDR3: CASSPDRGAYEQYF. The CDR3 nucleotides read TGTGCCAGCTCCCCGGACAGGGGGGCCTACGAGCAGTACTTC.

The CDR3 DNA reads as TGCAGCGCGCGGACAGGGGATAATGAAAAACTGTTTTTT. Translated: CSARTGDNEKLFF. The genes are TRBV29-1 and TRBJ1-4; 9 bases are a match to TRBD1. V lost 7 bases to trimming and J lost 4 bases; unmatched junction nucleotides: 4. The CDR3 extends over 13 amino acids. In germline, CDR1 is SQVTM, CDR2 ANQGSEA. The full variable domain, rest sourced from reference TRBV29-1 and TRBJ1-4, is SAVISQKPSRDICQRGTSLTIQCQVDSQVTMMFWYRQQPGQSLTLIATANQGSEATYESGFVIDKFPISRPNLTFSTLTVSNMSPEDSSIYLCSARTGDNEKLFFGSGTQLSVL.

V usage is TRBV11-2 and J usage is TRBJ2-2, with D possibly matching TRBD2 (5 bases). The V gene lost 4 bases and the J gene lost 0 bases, with 21 bases spanning the gap. Germline lookup yields CDR1 SGHAT and CDR2 FQNNGV. The CDR3 is 19 residues long. The DNA of the CDR3 is TGTGCCAGCAGCTCCCGGGGTCCACGGACCACCCCGAACACCGGGGAGCTGTTTTTT. This codes for CASSSRGPRTTPNTGELFF.

The V gene is TRBV5-1, the J gene TRBJ2-5; TRBD2 aligns across 9 bases. CDR3 length equals 15 residues. Germline V gene sequence: CDR1 SGHRS, CDR2 YFSETQ. The V segment lost 4 bases and the J segment 3 bases; nucleotides outside the gene matches: 7. The CDR3 coding sequence is TGCGCCAGCAGCACCGGTAGCGGGGGAGAAGAGACCCAGTACTTC. Residues: CASSTGSGGEETQYF.